The following is a T cell receptor beta chain sequence with its context. Antigen unknown. In germline, CDR1 is MNHEY, CDR2 SVGAGI. This CDR3 is 13 amino acids long. V was clipped by 0 bases and J by 9 bases; unmatched bases: 2. The sample originates from a study of beta chain features in type 1 diabetes. All of the isolated RNA was reverse transcribed, so expressed TCRB transcripts were sequenced. Measured with immunoSEQ multiplex PCR; TCRdb has only the in-frame clones, and not every one. The sample includes 150,000 to 200,000 clones, 6% to 9% of them seen just once. Regarding the study as a whole: Researchers report that Type 1 diabetes patients had moderately but significantly shorter TCRB CDR3s across all four CD4+ subsets. PCR might pick shorter templates more often, in the same way for patients and controls. The naive, central memory and Treg TCRB repertoires showed an apparent similarity that was greater among patients than among healthy donors.

Sorting of CD4+ naive, central memory, regulatory and stem cell-like memory cells was performed via CD45RO/CCR7/CD25/CD127/CD95/CD27. This chain links TRBV6-5 with TRBJ2-1, with 7 bases that match TRBD2. Specimen: central memory CD4+ T cells from blood. The sequence derives from a man younger than 35 with type 1 diabetes. The CDR3 nucleotides are TGTGCCAGCAGTTACTCGACTAGCAGTGAGCAGTTCTTC. Its protein product is CASSYSTSSEQFF.